These 26 T cell receptor beta chains originate from one sample sequenced in a study of T cell responses to AZD1222 COVID-19 vaccine. Libraries were prepared by immunoSEQ multiplex PCR; TCRdb keeps only in-frame clonotypes and omits some of them. The top ten clones hold 7.9% of a sample with more than 100,000 clones, 65% to 90% of them seen once. The specimen was peripheral blood, collected 28 days after the second dose of the MenACWY control vaccine. Source of these receptors: an adult who received the MenACWY meningococcal vaccine as a control.

The chain joins TRBV14 to TRBJ1-2, with D perhaps TRBD1 (6 bases). V lost 2 bases to trimming and J lost 5 bases, with 15 bases between them. The CDR3 consists of 15 residues. The germline CDR1 and CDR2 sequences are SGHDN and FVKESK. CDR3 protein: CASSQPGQRSYGYTF. CDR3 DNA: TGTGCCAGCAGCCAACCCGGACAGCGTTCATATGGCTACACCTTC.

The V call is TRBV13, the J call TRBJ1-1; weak D call: TRBD1 (6 bases). The CDR3 totals 13 residues. Germline V gene lookup returns CDR1 PRHDT and CDR2 FYEKMQ (reference sequence). V lost 0 bases, J lost 10 bases, and 12 bases lay in between. CDR3 region: CASSLGQGTGAFF. The DNA of the CDR3 is TGTGCCAGCAGCTTAGGACAGGGAACAGGAGCTTTCTTT.

The chain carries TRBV9 and TRBJ2-1, with 9 bases identical to TRBD2. The germline gives CDR1 SGDLS, CDR2 YYNGEE. Trimming cost V 0 bases and J 6 bases; bases outside gene matches: 4. The CDR3 is 15 amino acids. In DNA, the CDR3 is TGTGCCAGCAGCGTAGTAGGGACTAGCCCCAATGAGCAGTTCTTC. Amino acid sequence: CASSVVGTSPNEQFF.

This sequence joins TRBV6-6 and TRBJ1-5; 8 positions match TRBD1. Germline V gene lookup returns CDR1 MNHNY and CDR2 SVGAGI (reference sequence). With V trimmed by 5 bases and J by 3 bases, 12 bases remained unmatched. The CDR3 extends over 17 amino acids. The DNA of the CDR3 is TGTGCCAGCAGTCCCTCCTCCGCAGGGGGCATCAATCAGCCCCAGCATTTT. Translation: CASSPSSAGGINQPQHF.

The chain carries TRBV3-1 (or the pseudogene TRBV3-2) and TRBJ1-1; D not certain. V was trimmed by 1 base and J by 2 bases, leaving 14 bases between them. The germline gives CDR1 LGHDT, CDR2 YNNKEL (reference sequence). The length of the CDR3 is 16 residues. The CDR3 protein is CASSQARSAINTEAFF. Written as DNA, the CDR3 is TGTGCCAGCAGCCAAGCTCGGTCAGCGATAAACACTGAAGCTTTCTTT.

The chain recombines TRBV7-3 with TRBJ2-2; TRBD2 aligns across 10 bases. Per the germline V gene, CDR1 is SGHTA and CDR2 is FQGTGA. This CDR3 contains 13 residues. J lost 7 bases, V lost 6 bases, and 2 bases had no gene match. Here the CDR3 reads CASRPSGSGELFF. In DNA, the CDR3 is TGTGCCAGCAGGCCTAGCGGGAGCGGGGAGCTGTTTTTT.

This clone was seen a few times. The chain has TRBV13 and TRBJ2-3; weak D call: TRBD2 (5 bases). The CDR3 runs 11 residues. CDR1 PRHDT and CDR2 FYEKMQ come from the germline V gene (reference sequence). Trimming cost V 5 bases and J 6 bases, with 6 bases left between them. CDR3 nucleotide sequence: TGTGCCAGCAGCCCGGGGGATACGCAGTATTTT. Its translation: CASSPGDTQYF.

The rearrangement links TRBV28 to TRBJ2-7, with D unclear. Germline CDR1 is MDHEN and CDR2 is SYDVKM. V lost 3 bases and J 2 bases, leaving 11 bases between the germline ends. The CDR3 is 14 residues long. CDR3 in amino acids: CASSFTHGPYEQYF. In nucleotides, the CDR3 is TGTGCCAGCAGTTTCACACACGGTCCCTACGAGCAGTACTTC.

The rearrangement links TRBV25-1 to TRBJ1-6; 7 bases align to TRBD1. V lost 0 bases and J lost 10; bases outside the gene matches: 15. Germline CDR1 is MGHDK and CDR2 is SYGVNS. CDR3 length: 18 amino acids. The CDR3 DNA reads TGTGCCAGCAGTGAATATCGCTGGGACAGACGGGGTCCCTCACCCCTCCACTTT. Amino acid sequence: CASSEYRWDRRGPSPLHF.

The rearrangement links TRBV6-5 to TRBJ1-6; TRBD1 matches at 7 bases. J gave up 5 bases and V 2 bases, and 6 bases lay outside the gene matches. This CDR3 has 16 amino acids. Germline loops: CDR1 MNHEY, CDR2 SVGAGI. The CDR3 DNA is TGTGCCAGCAGTTACCCGACAGGGAGTCATAATTCACCCCTCCACTTT. It is translated as CASSYPTGSHNSPLHF.

This chain connects TRBV27 to TRBJ2-7, with D perhaps matching TRBD2 (7 bases). The CDR3 runs to 13 residues. Trimming cost V 2 bases and J 5 bases, with 10 bases left between them. Per germline, CDR1 MNHEY and CDR2 SMNVEV (reference sequence). The CDR3 DNA reads TGTGCCAGCAGTTTAAGGGGGGGTCACGAGCAGTACGTC. Translation: CASSLRGGHEQYV.

This clone was counted between two and nine times. The chain joins TRBV20-1 to TRBJ1-1, with D tentatively TRBD1 (6 bases). V was clipped by 4 bases and J by 12 bases, with 9 bases between them. Germline V gene sequence: CDR1 DFQATT, CDR2 SNEGSKA (reference sequence). The CDR3 consists of 9 residues. The CDR3 sequence: CSAMGQTFF. Here the CDR3 DNA reads TGCAGTGCTATGGGACAAACTTTCTTT.

A few counts support this clone. The chain couples TRBV6-1 to TRBJ2-7, with 8 bases aligning to TRBD1. This CDR3 is built from 15 residues. V shed 3 bases, J shed 4 bases, and the junction held 8 bases outside the gene matches. CDR1 is MNHNS, CDR2 SASEGT, per germline. The CDR3 region has the DNA TGTGCCAGCAGTGAGTTTGGGACAGGTCCTTACGAGCAGTACTTC. This gives the protein CASSEFGTGPYEQYF.

V is TRBV3-1 (or the pseudogene TRBV3-2) and J is TRBJ1-4; D gene unclear. Germline V gene data show CDR1 as LGHDT and CDR2 as YNNKEL (reference sequence). V shed 2 bases and J shed 3 bases, with 7 bases lying between them. The CDR3 has 14 amino acids. The CDR3 protein is CASSQYLSNEKLFF. The DNA for the CDR3 is TGTGCCAGCAGCCAATACTTGTCTAATGAAAAACTGTTTTTT.

This rearrangement joins TRBV7-2 to TRBJ2-7, with D hard to call. CDR1 and CDR2 from the germline V gene are SGHTA and FQGNSA. V gave up 5 bases and J gave up 4 bases, with 12 bases separating them. The CDR3 runs to 13 residues. CDR3 nucleotides: TGTGCCAGCAGCCCCCAGCCCCATTACGAGCAGTACTTC. Translating gives CASSPQPHYEQYF.

The chain uses TRBV7-8 and TRBJ1-3; a weak D match, TRBD1 (5 bases). Trimming took 3 bases from V and 4 from J, leaving 13 bases between them. In germline, CDR1 is SGHVS, CDR2 FQNEAQ. This CDR3 has 15 amino acids. Here the CDR3 DNA reads TGTGCCAGCAGCTTGGTCCAGGGAGGCGGAAACACCATATATTTT. Translating gives CASSLVQGGGNTIYF.

The V and J genes are TRBV2 and TRBJ1-6, with 8 positions matching TRBD1. V trimming: 7 bases; J trimming: 10 bases; junction bases outside the gene matches: 9. Germline CDR1 reads SNHLY; CDR2 reads FYNNEI. The length of the CDR3 is 14 residues. The CDR3 spells CASNLDRGRSPLHF. The CDR3 DNA follows: TGTGCCAGCAACCTCGACAGGGGACGGTCACCCCTCCACTTT. The variable domain in full, completed from reference TRBV2 and TRBJ1-6, reads EPEVTQTPSHQVTQMGQEVILRCVPISNHLYFYWYRQILGQKVEFLVSFYNNEISEKSEIFDDQFSVERPDGSNFTLKIRSTKLEDSAMYFCASNLDRGRSPLHFGNGTRLTVT.

This clone was recorded once. The chain uses TRBV13 and TRBJ2-1; possibly TRBD1 for D (5 bases). The V and J ends lost 5 bases and 8 bases respectively, with 16 bases between them. This CDR3 has 14 amino acids. Germline values: CDR1 PRHDT, CDR2 FYEKMQ (reference sequence). The DNA for the CDR3 is TGTGCCAGCAGCCCGGTCACTGAAGGGGATGAGCAGTTCTTC. Translation: CASSPVTEGDEQFF.

The chain joins TRBV7-9 to TRBJ1-3; D may be TRBD1 (5 bases). Germline values: CDR1 SEHNR, CDR2 FQNEAQ (reference sequence). This CDR3 is built from 16 residues. Trimming took off 0 bases at V and 2 bases at J, with 11 bases between the two ends. CDR3 amino acids: CASSLALTVTGNTIYF. DNA of the CDR3: TGTGCCAGCAGCTTAGCACTGACAGTCACTGGAAACACCATATATTTT. The variable domain in full, with the rest retrieved from reference TRBV7-9 and TRBJ1-3, is DTGVSQNPRHKITKRGQNVTFRCDPISEHNRLYWYRQTLGQGPEFLTYFQNEAQLEKSRLLSDRFSAERPKGSFSTLEIQRTEQGDSAMYLCASSLALTVTGNTIYFGEGSWLTVV.

This chain connects TRBV27 to TRBJ2-7, with TRBD2 matching 7 bases. This CDR3 comprises 15 residues. Trimming at V came to 4 bases and at J to 1 base, leaving 7 bases not matched to a gene. Per the germline V gene, CDR1 is MNHEY and CDR2 is SMNVEV (reference sequence). The CDR3 here is CASSSPSGASYEQYF. The CDR3 bases are TGTGCCAGCAGTTCCCCTAGCGGAGCTTCCTACGAGCAGTACTTC.

The CDR3 sequence is CASSLYRVGVTEAFF. Written as DNA, the CDR3 is TGTGCCAGCTCACTCTACAGGGTGGGTGTCACTGAAGCTTTCTTT. This chain links TRBV18 with TRBJ1-1; tentatively, D is TRBD1 (6 bases). Germline V gives CDR1 KGHSH, CDR2 LQKENI. The CDR3 totals 15 residues. V lost 4 bases and J 4 bases, leaving 16 bases between the germline ends.

The chain is built from TRBV27 and TRBJ2-1, with TRBD2 identical over 11 bases. The V and J ends lost 3 bases and 6 bases, in that order; junction bases with no gene match: 10. In germline, CDR1 is MNHEY, CDR2 SMNVEV (reference sequence). The CDR3 spans 17 residues. The CDR3, as DNA: TGTGCCAGCAGTTTGGTGATAGCGGGAGGGCCGAGCAATGAGCAGTTCTTC. Translating it yields CASSLVIAGGPSNEQFF.

The rearrangement links TRBV3-1 (or the pseudogene TRBV3-2) to TRBJ1-6; D is undetermined. Trimming shortened V by 1 base and J by 8 bases, and 9 bases separated the two germline ends. The CDR3 has 14 amino acids. The germline V gene has CDR1 LGHDT and CDR2 YNNKEL (reference sequence). The CDR3 loop reads CASSQGTGDSPLHF. In DNA form, the CDR3 reads TGTGCCAGCAGCCAAGGGACCGGGGATTCACCCCTCCACTTT.

CDR3 coding DNA: TGTGCCAGCAGGGACTTTAATGAAAAACTGTTTTTT. It specifies CASRDFNEKLFF. The chain is built from TRBV12-3 or TRBV12-4 and TRBJ1-4, with no clear D. The CDR3 extends over 12 amino acids. Trimming stripped 6 bases from V and 4 bases from J, with 6 bases between.

The gene calls are TRBV10-3 and TRBJ2-7, with 10 bases aligning to TRBD2. CDR1 is ENHRY and CDR2 is SYGVKD in the germline V gene. The J segment lost 2 bases and the V segment lost 4 bases, leaving 5 bases of the junction unmatched. This CDR3 comprises 15 residues. This CDR3 is CAISGEAGGTYEQYF. CDR3 DNA: TGTGCCATCAGTGGGGAAGCGGGAGGGACCTACGAGCAGTACTTC.

The chain recombines TRBV28 with TRBJ2-1; D ambiguous. The CDR3 is 11 amino acids. Deletions cut 5 bases from V and 8 bases from J, with 7 bases between. CDR1 MDHEN and CDR2 SYDVKM come from the germline V gene. CDR3 in amino acids: CASSGNYEQFF. In nucleotides, the CDR3 is TGTGCCAGCAGTGGAAACTATGAGCAGTTCTTC.